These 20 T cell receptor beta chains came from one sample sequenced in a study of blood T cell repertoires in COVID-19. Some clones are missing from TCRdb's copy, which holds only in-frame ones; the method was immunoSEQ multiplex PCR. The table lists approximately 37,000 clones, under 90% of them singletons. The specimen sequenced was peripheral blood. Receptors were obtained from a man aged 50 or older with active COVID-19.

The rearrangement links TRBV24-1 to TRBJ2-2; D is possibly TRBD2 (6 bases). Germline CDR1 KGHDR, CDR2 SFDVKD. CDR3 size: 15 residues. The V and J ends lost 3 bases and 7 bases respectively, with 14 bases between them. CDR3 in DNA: TGTGCCACCAGTGATCCGGCTGGCGGGGACGGGGAGCTGTTTTTT. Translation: CATSDPAGGDGELFF.

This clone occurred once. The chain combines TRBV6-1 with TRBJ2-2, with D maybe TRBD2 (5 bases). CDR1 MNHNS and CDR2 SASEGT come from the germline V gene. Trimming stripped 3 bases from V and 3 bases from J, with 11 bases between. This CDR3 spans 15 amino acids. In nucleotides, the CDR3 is TGTGCCAGCAGTGACGAGGGTACACACACCGGGGAGCTGTTTTTT. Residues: CASSDEGTHTGELFF.

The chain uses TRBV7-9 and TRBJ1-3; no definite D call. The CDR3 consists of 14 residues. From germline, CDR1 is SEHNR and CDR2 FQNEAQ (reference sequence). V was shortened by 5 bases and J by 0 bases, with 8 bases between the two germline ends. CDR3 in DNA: TGTGCCAGCAGCACGGTCATCTCTGGAAACACCATATATTTT. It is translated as CASSTVISGNTIYF.

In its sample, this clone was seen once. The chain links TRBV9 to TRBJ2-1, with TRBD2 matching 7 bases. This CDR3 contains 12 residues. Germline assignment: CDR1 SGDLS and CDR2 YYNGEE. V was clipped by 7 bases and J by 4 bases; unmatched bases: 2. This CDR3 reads CASGLVYNEQFF. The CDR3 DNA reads TGTGCCAGCGGACTAGTATACAATGAGCAGTTCTTC.

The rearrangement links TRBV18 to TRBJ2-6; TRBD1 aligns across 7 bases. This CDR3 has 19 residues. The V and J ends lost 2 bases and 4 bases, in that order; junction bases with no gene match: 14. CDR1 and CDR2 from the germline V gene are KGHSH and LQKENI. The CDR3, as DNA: TGTGCCAGCTCACCAGACGGAGTACAGGGGCTTACCGGGGCCAACGTCCTGACTTTC. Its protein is CASSPDGVQGLTGANVLTF.

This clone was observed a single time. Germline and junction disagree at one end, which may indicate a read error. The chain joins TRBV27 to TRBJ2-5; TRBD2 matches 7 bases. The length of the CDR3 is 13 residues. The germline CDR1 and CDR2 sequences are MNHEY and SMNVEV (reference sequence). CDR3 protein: CASSLSGLEAQYF. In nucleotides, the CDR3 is TGTGCCAGCAGTTTATCCGGACTAGAGGCCCAGTACTTC.

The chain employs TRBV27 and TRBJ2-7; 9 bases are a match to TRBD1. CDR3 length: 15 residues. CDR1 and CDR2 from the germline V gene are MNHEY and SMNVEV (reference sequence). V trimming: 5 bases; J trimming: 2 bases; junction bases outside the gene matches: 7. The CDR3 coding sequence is TGTGCCAGCAGTGTCTCCGGGACAGGGACCTACGAGCAGTACTTC. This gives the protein CASSVSGTGTYEQYF.

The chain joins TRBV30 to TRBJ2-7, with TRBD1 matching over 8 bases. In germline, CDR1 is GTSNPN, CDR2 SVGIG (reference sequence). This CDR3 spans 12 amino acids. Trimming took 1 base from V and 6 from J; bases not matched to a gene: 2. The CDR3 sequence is CAWSGQGFEQYF. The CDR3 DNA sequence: TGTGCCTGGAGTGGACAGGGGTTCGAGCAGTACTTC.

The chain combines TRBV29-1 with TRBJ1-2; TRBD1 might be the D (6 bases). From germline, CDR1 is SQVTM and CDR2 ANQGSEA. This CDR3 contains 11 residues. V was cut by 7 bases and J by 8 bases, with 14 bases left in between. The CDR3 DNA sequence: TGCAGCGGTCTCACAGGGATCGGCTACACCTTC. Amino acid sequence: CSGLTGIGYTF.

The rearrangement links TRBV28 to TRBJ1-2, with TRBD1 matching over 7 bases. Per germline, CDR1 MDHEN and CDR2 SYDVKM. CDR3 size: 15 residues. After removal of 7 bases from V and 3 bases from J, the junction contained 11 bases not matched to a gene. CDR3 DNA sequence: TGTGCCAGCAATCCCACAGGGGTACTTTACTATGGCTACACCTTC. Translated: CASNPTGVLYYGYTF.

CDR3 residues: CASSLELLSSTDTQYF. For the CDR3, the DNA is TGTGCCAGCAGCTTAGAACTACTCAGTAGCACAGATACGCAGTATTTT. This chain joins TRBV11-3 and TRBJ2-3; D gene unclear. CDR1 and CDR2 (germline): SGHNT, YENEEA. The CDR3 runs to 16 residues. V was clipped by 0 bases and J by 0 bases, with 10 bases between them.

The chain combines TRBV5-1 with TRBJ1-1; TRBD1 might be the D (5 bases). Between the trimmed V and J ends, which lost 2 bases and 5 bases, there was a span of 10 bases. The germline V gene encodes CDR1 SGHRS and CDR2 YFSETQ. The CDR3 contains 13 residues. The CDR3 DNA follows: TGCGCCAGCAGCTTAGGGGTTGGTACTGAAGCTTTCTTT. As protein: CASSLGVGTEAFF.

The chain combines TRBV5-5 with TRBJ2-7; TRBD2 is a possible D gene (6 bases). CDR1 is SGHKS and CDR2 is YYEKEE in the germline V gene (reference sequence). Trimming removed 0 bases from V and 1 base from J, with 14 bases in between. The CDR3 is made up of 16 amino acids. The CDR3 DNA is TGTGCCAGCAGCTTGGCCCCGGTCGCGGGATCCTACGAGCAGTACTTC. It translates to CASSLAPVAGSYEQYF. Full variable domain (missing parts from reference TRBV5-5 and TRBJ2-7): DAGVTQSPTHLIKTRGQQVTLRCSPISGHKSVSWYQQVLGQGPQFIFQYYEKEERGRGNFPDRFSARQFPNYSSELNVNALLLGDSALYLCASSLAPVAGSYEQYFGPGTRLTVT.

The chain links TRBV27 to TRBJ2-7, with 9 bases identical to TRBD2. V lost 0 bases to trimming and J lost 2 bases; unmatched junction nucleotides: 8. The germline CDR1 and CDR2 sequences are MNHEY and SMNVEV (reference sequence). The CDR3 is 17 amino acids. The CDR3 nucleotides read TGTGCCAGCAGTTTATCGAACGGACTAGCGCTTACCTACGAGCAGTACTTC. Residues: CASSLSNGLALTYEQYF.

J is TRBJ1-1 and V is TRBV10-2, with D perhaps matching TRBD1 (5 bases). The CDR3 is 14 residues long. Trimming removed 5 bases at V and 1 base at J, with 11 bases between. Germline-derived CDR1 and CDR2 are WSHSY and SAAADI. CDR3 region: CASSFDSKNTEAFF. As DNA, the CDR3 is TGCGCCAGCAGTTTTGACAGTAAGAACACTGAAGCTTTCTTT.

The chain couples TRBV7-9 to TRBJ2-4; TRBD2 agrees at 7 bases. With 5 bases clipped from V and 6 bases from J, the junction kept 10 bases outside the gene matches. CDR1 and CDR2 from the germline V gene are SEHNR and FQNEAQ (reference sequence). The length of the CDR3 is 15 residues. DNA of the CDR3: TGTGCCAGCAGCCCCCGACTAGCCCTCGGAAACATTCAGTACTTC. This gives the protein CASSPRLALGNIQYF.

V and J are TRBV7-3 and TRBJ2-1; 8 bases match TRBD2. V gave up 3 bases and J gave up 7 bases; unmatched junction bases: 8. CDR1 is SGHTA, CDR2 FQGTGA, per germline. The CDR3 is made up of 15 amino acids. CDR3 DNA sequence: TGTGCCAGCAGCTTTGAAGGGACTAGTAGTAATGAGCAGTTCTTC. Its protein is CASSFEGTSSNEQFF.

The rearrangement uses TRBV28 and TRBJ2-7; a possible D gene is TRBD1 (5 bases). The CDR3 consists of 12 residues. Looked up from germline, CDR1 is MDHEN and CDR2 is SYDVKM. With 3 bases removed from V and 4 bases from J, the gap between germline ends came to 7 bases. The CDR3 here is CASSLDMYEQYF. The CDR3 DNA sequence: TGTGCCAGCAGTTTGGACATGTACGAGCAGTACTTC.

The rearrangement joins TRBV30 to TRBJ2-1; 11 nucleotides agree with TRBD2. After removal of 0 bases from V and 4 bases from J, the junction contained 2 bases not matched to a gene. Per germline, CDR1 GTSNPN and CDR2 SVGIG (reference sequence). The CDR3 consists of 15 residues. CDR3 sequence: CAWSVIAGGYNEQFF. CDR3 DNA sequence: TGTGCCTGGAGTGTTATAGCGGGGGGGTACAATGAGCAGTTCTTC.

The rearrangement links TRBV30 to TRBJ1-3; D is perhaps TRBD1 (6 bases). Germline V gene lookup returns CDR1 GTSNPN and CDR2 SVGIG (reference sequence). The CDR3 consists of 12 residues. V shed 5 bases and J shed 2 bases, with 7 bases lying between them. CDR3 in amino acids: CAWGDTGNTIYF. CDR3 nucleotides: TGTGCCTGGGGGGACACTGGAAACACCATATATTTT.